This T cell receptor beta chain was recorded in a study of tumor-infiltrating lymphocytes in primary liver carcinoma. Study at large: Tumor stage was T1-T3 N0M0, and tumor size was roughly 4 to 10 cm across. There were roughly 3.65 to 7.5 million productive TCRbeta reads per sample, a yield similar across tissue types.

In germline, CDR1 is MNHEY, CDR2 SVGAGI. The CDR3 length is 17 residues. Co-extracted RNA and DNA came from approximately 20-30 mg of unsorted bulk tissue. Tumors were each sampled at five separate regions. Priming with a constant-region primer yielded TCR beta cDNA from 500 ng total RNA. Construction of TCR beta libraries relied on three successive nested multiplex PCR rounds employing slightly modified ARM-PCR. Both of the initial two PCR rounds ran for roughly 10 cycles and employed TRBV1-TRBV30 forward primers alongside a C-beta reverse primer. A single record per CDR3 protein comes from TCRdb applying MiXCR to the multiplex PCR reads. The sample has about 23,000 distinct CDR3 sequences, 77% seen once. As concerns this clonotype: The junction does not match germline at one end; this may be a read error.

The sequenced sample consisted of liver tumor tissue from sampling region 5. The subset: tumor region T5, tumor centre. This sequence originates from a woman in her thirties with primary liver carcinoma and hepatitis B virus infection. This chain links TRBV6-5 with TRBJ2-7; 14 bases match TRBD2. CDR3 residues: CASSFAGTSGSSYEYYF. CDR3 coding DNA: TGTGCAAGCAGCTTCGCCGGGACTAGCGGGAGCTCCTACGAGTACTACTTC.